This TCR beta chain derives from a study of T cell repertoires in cytomegalovirus infection. The CDR3 consists of 13 residues. CDR1 and CDR2 from the germline V gene are SGHTA and FQGNSA. Trimming took 5 bases from V and 9 from J, leaving 14 bases between them. TCRdb used MiXCR to reprocess the reads, holding one entry per CDR3 protein. This sample yields roughly 49,000 distinct CDR3 sequences, of which about a fifth are seen a single time; about 90% belongs to the top ten. This clonotype was observed a handful of times. What it recognizes is unknown. The receptor comes from a human donor in good health (CMV status not recorded). Some clones in this sample may be carry-over from other donors' samples. The sequencing used CD8+ T cells from cultured PBMCs, collected from culture after CMV antigen stimulation. The chain uses TRBV7-2 and TRBJ2-1; maybe TRBD1 (6 bases). CDR3 DNA sequence: TGTGCCAGCAGCACCCACAGGGTTGCTGAGCAGTTCTTC. Its protein product is CASSTHRVAEQFF.